Presented here are 26 T cell receptor beta chains from one specimen sequenced in a study of cytomegalovirus exposure and HLA in healthy donors. Primers for the PCR totalled 60 Vbeta and 13 Jbeta. Sequencing used immunoSEQ multiplex PCR; TCRdb keeps in-frame clones, though not all of them. The clone table shows 200,000 to 250,000 clones, with the ten largest holding about 1%. The sequenced sample consisted of PBMCs. Source of these receptors: a woman in her 30s in good health and CMV-seropositive.

V and J are TRBV7-2 and TRBJ2-7; 12 nucleotides agree with TRBD2. Germline V CDR1 and CDR2: SGHTA, FQGNSA. Unmatched junction bases numbered 11, after V lost 5 bases and J lost 6 bases. This CDR3 is built from 16 residues. For the CDR3, the DNA is TGTGCCAGCAGCCCGTGGACTAGCGGGATTCCAAGCGAGCAGTACTTC. It specifies CASSPWTSGIPSEQYF. The full variable domain, rest sourced from reference TRBV7-2 and TRBJ2-7, is GAGVSQSPSNKVTEKGKDVELRCDPISGHTALYWYRQSLGQGLEFLIYFQGNSAPDKSGLPSDRFSAERTGGSVSTLTIQRTQQEDSAVYLCASSPWTSGIPSEQYFGPGTRLTVT.

This chain links TRBV6-5 with TRBJ2-3; 9 bases map to TRBD2. The germline V gene has CDR1 MNHEY and CDR2 SVGAGI. The V segment lost 4 bases and the J segment 6 bases; nucleotides outside the gene matches: 8. The CDR3 runs 15 residues. CDR3 DNA sequence: TGTGCCAGCAGTTTAGCTAGCGGGGTGGTCGATACGCAGTATTTT. Protein: CASSLASGVVDTQYF.

This chain uses TRBV5-6 with TRBJ1-2; 7 nucleotides line up with TRBD1. Unmatched junction bases numbered 9, after V lost 1 base and J lost 6 bases. The CDR3 runs 15 residues. Germline V gene lookup returns CDR1 SGHDT and CDR2 YYEEEE. The CDR3 protein is CASSLWRGLQDGYTF. The CDR3, as DNA: TGTGCCAGCAGCTTGTGGAGGGGGCTCCAGGATGGCTACACCTTC.

This chain links TRBV7-2 with TRBJ2-3; 8 bases match TRBD2. V lost 5 bases, J lost 3 bases, and 7 bases stayed unmatched. There are 15 residues in the CDR3. CDR1 is SGHTA, CDR2 FQGNSA, per germline. The CDR3 DNA reads TGTGCCAGCAGCCTGAGCGGGAGTTGGACAGATACGCAGTATTTT. The encoded protein is CASSLSGSWTDTQYF.

This chain connects TRBV11-2 to TRBJ2-1; 8 bases fit TRBD1. Germline values: CDR1 SGHAT, CDR2 FQNNGV. Germline trimming cut 1 base from V and 3 bases from J; bases unmatched to any gene: 2. The CDR3 sequence is 15 residues long. The CDR3 is CASSLAGQVYNEQFF. The CDR3 bases are TGTGCCAGCAGCTTAGCGGGACAGGTCTACAATGAGCAGTTCTTC.

The chain is built from TRBV7-9 and TRBJ2-2; D call uncertain. The V gene lost 1 base and the J gene lost 2 bases, with 8 bases spanning the gap. The CDR3 has 15 amino acids. Germline V CDR1 and CDR2: SEHNR, FQNEAQ (reference sequence). The CDR3 coding sequence is TGTGCCAGCAGCTTAGTAGGCGGAAACACCGGGGAGCTGTTTTTT. The encoded protein is CASSLVGGNTGELFF.

The genes are TRBV2 and TRBJ1-4, with 9 bases fitting TRBD1. The germline V gene has CDR1 SNHLY and CDR2 FYNNEI. The CDR3 has 13 residues. J was trimmed by 5 bases and V by 8 bases; bases with no gene match: 3. The CDR3 sequence: CASSGTGNEKLFF. CDR3 DNA sequence: TGTGCCAGCTCCGGGACAGGGAATGAAAAACTGTTTTTT.

The chain's CDR3 is CASSLETNRGTGYTF. Written as DNA, the CDR3 is TGTGCCAGCAGCTTAGAAACAAACAGGGGAACGGGCTACACCTTC. The genes are TRBV7-2 and TRBJ1-2; 7 nucleotides align to TRBD1. Germline assignment: CDR1 SGHTA and CDR2 FQGNSA. This CDR3 comprises 15 residues. The V gene end was trimmed by 1 base and the J gene end by 8 bases; junction bases not matched to a gene: 10.

The chain uses TRBV7-9 and TRBJ1-1; weak D call: TRBD1 (5 bases). V dropped 6 bases and J dropped 1 base, with 18 bases sitting between them. CDR1 and CDR2 (germline): SEHNR, FQNEAQ (reference sequence). This CDR3 region has 16 residues. CDR3 sequence reads: CASSGAGNWANTEAFF. CDR3 coding DNA: TGTGCCAGCAGTGGGGCTGGGAATTGGGCGAACACTGAAGCTTTCTTT.

The chain employs TRBV28 and TRBJ2-7; a weak D match, TRBD1 (5 bases). The CDR3 loop spans 13 amino acids. V was cut by 10 bases and J by 3 bases, with 16 bases left in between. Germline values: CDR1 MDHEN, CDR2 SYDVKM. In nucleotides, the CDR3 is TGTGCCACCCACAGTCAGGGTGACTACGAGCAGTACTTC. It encodes CATHSQGDYEQYF. Combining the CDR3 with reference TRBV28 and TRBJ2-7 gives the whole variable domain DVKVTQSSRYLVKRTGEKVFLECVQDMDHENMFWYRQDPGLGLRLIYFSYDVKMKEKGDIPEGYSVSREKKERFSLILESASTNQTSMYLCATHSQGDYEQYFGPGTRLTVT.

This rearrangement joins TRBV7-9 to TRBJ2-6; D is ambiguous. Trimming took 6 bases from V and 1 from J, leaving 10 bases between them. CDR3 size: 15 residues. Germline V lookup: CDR1 SEHNR, CDR2 FQNEAQ (reference sequence). Written as DNA, the CDR3 is TGTGCCAGCAGATTGAGGATATCTGGGGCCAACGTCCTGACTTTC. Its translation is CASRLRISGANVLTF.

DNA for the CDR3: TGCGCCAGCAGCTTGCCCAGGGGGCGGACAACATATGAGCAGTTCTTC. Translated: CASSLPRGRTTYEQFF. The V call is TRBV5-1, the J call TRBJ2-1; the match to TRBD1 covers 8 bases. Germline assignment: CDR1 SGHRS and CDR2 YFSETQ. Trimming took 1 base from V and 8 from J; bases not matched to a gene: 11. The CDR3 length is 16 residues.

Remarks on this clone: Compared with germline, one end of the junction differs, possibly owing to a read error. The chain employs TRBV5-1 and TRBJ1-2, with 7 bases fitting TRBD1. Germline lookup yields CDR1 SGHRS and CDR2 YFSETQ. The CDR3 contains 14 residues. Here the CDR3 DNA reads TGCGCCAGCAACTTGGAAGGGGGCGCGAATGGCTACACCTTC. Its translation: CASNLEGGANGYTF. The whole variable domain, remainder taken from reference TRBV5-1 and TRBJ1-2, is KAGVTQTPRYLIKTRGQQVTLSCSPISGHRSVSWYQQTPGQGLQFLFEYFSETQRNKGNFPGRFSGRQFSNSRSEMNVSTLELGDSALYLCASNLEGGANGYTFGSGTRLTVV.

This rearrangement joins TRBV9 to TRBJ1-2; D uncertain. The CDR3 length is 15 residues. V shed 0 bases and J shed 1 base, with 10 bases lying between them. CDR1 is SGDLS, CDR2 YYNGEE, per germline. The CDR3 DNA is TGTGCCAGCAGCGTAGGAACAGCATTTAACTATGGCTACACCTTC. Translated, it gives CASSVGTAFNYGYTF.

This CDR3 reads CASRRGQSWSWPQHF. The CDR3 nucleotides read TGTGCCAGCAGAAGAGGACAAAGCTGGAGCTGGCCCCAGCATTTT. J is TRBJ1-5 and V is TRBV2, with a weak D call TRBD1 (5 bases). Germline CDR1 SNHLY, CDR2 FYNNEI. V shed 6 bases and J shed 9 bases, with 21 bases lying between them. The CDR3 is made up of 15 amino acids.

This chain links TRBV5-6 with TRBJ2-2; 12 bases map to TRBD2. Losses at the gene ends were 9 bases for V and 5 bases for J; bases not matched to a gene: 14. Germline CDR1 reads SGHDT; CDR2 reads YYEEEE. The CDR3 covers 17 residues. The CDR3: CATIRRLAGAWTGELFF. The CDR3 DNA sequence: TGTGCCACCATCAGAAGACTAGCGGGAGCGTGGACCGGGGAGCTGTTTTTT. The variable domain in full, with the rest retrieved from reference TRBV5-6 and TRBJ2-2, is DAGVTQSPTHLIKTRGQQVTLRCSPKSGHDTVSWYQQALGQGPQFIFQYYEEEERQRGNFPDRFSGHQFPNYSSELNVNALLLGDSALYLCATIRRLAGAWTGELFFGEGSRLTVL.

V is TRBV19 and J is TRBJ1-5; D possibly corresponds to TRBD1 (5 bases). CDR1 is LNHDA, CDR2 SQIVND, per germline (reference sequence). The CDR3 sequence is 14 residues long. Trimming stripped 3 bases from V and 7 bases from J, with 13 bases between. The CDR3 region has the DNA TGTGCCAGTAGTATGGGGGGGGGTGGACAGCCCCAGCATTTT. Amino acids: CASSMGGGGQPQHF.

The CDR3 DNA follows: TGTGCCAGCAGCCCTACGGGGACTACCTACAATGAGCAGTTCTTC. Protein product: CASSPTGTTYNEQFF. The V call is TRBV7-6, the J call TRBJ2-1; 7 nucleotides match TRBD2. The length of the CDR3 is 15 residues. With 5 bases clipped from V and 2 bases from J, the junction kept 6 bases outside the gene matches. Germline V gene lookup returns CDR1 SGHVS and CDR2 FNYEAQ.

The chain joins TRBV12-2 to TRBJ2-1; the table's D call, TRBD2, was not checked against the DNA. TRBV12-2 has pseudogene status. The CDR3 covers 15 residues. The CDR3 nucleotides read TGTGCAAGTCGCTTAACGACTAGTGGGTACAATGAGCAGTTCTTC. It translates to CASRLTTSGYNEQFF.

This sequence joins TRBV7-2 and TRBJ2-5; 11 bases are a match to TRBD2. Trimming at V came to 6 bases and at J to 2 bases, leaving 5 bases not matched to a gene. Germline lookup yields CDR1 SGHTA and CDR2 FQGNSA. The CDR3 covers 15 residues. This chain's CDR3 is CASSLAGGRQETQYF. In DNA, the CDR3 is TGTGCCAGCAGTCTAGCGGGGGGTCGACAAGAGACCCAGTACTTC.

The V call is TRBV6-5, the J call TRBJ1-6; D not certain. The CDR3 covers 12 residues. Trimming cost V 4 bases and J 12 bases, with 10 bases left between them. Per germline, CDR1 MNHEY and CDR2 SVGAGI. For the CDR3, the DNA is TGTGCCAGCAGTTTCCGTAGTGGACCCCTCCACTTT. This encodes CASSFRSGPLHF.

The rearrangement links TRBV29-1 to TRBJ1-1, with D unclear. The CDR3 is 13 amino acids. The V gene's germline CDR1 is SQVTM and CDR2 ANQGSEA. Trimming took off 4 bases at V and 4 bases at J, with 13 bases between the two ends. The CDR3 DNA follows: TGCAGCGTTGTCCGGAGGGAACGCACTGAAGCTTTCTTT. This translates into CSVVRRERTEAFF.

This sequence joins TRBV29-1 and TRBJ2-1; D is possibly TRBD2 (7 bases). The CDR3 covers 12 residues. Trimming cost V 7 bases and J 7 bases, with 14 bases left between them. Germline V gene data show CDR1 as SQVTM and CDR2 as ANQGSEA. DNA for the CDR3: TGCAGCGCCGAAGGGGGGGCGAATGAGCAGTTCTTC. This gives the protein CSAEGGANEQFF.

This chain's CDR3 is CAWSPSNTGELFF. CDR3 nucleotide sequence: TGTGCCTGGAGCCCGTCGAACACCGGGGAGCTGTTTTTT. The gene calls are TRBV30 and TRBJ2-2, with D hard to call. Germline CDR1 GTSNPN, CDR2 SVGIG (reference sequence). CDR3 length: 13 amino acids. Trimming took off 3 bases at V and 0 bases at J, with 5 bases between the two ends.

The chain is built from TRBV10-3 and TRBJ2-1; 8 bases are shared with TRBD2. This CDR3 spans 13 amino acids. In germline, CDR1 is ENHRY, CDR2 SYGVKD. V shed 3 bases, J shed 13 bases, and the junction held 8 bases outside the gene matches. In DNA, the CDR3 is TGTGCCATCAGTGACCCCGGGGGGGCTGAACAGTTCTTC. As protein: CAISDPGGAEQFF.

The chain joins TRBV19 to TRBJ1-1; D is possibly TRBD1 (6 bases). The ends were cut back, 5 bases at V and 1 base at J, with 14 bases in the middle. Germline V gene data show CDR1 as LNHDA and CDR2 as SQIVND (reference sequence). The CDR3 loop spans 15 amino acids. The CDR3 loop is CASSLPTGPNTEAFF. The CDR3 DNA follows: TGTGCCAGTAGTTTACCGACAGGACCGAACACTGAAGCTTTCTTT.